This entry describes one TCR beta chain. It is unclear where the CDR3 begins or ends on the DNA, so no DNA is shown, and the CDR3 is as TCRdb lists it. This entry comes from a study of metastatic and nonmetastatic thyroid tumors. In the study overall: From malignant and benign thyroid patients, repertoires in blood and in tumor or nodule tissue were compared.

Patients were all untreated before their thyroid surgery. TCRdb reanalyzed the PCR reads with MiXCR. In the table there are around 30,000 clones, around 4% of which are singletons. The sequence came from a female donor with papillary thyroid cancer or a benign thyroid nodule (not recorded which). Some clones in this sample may be carry-over from other donors' samples. The specimen sequenced was blood.

CDR3 residues: CASRQVSLCYEQYF. The chain employs TRBV6-1 and TRBJ2-7. CDR1 MNHNS and CDR2 SASEGT come from the germline V gene. The CDR3 adds up to 14 amino acids, both ends counted.